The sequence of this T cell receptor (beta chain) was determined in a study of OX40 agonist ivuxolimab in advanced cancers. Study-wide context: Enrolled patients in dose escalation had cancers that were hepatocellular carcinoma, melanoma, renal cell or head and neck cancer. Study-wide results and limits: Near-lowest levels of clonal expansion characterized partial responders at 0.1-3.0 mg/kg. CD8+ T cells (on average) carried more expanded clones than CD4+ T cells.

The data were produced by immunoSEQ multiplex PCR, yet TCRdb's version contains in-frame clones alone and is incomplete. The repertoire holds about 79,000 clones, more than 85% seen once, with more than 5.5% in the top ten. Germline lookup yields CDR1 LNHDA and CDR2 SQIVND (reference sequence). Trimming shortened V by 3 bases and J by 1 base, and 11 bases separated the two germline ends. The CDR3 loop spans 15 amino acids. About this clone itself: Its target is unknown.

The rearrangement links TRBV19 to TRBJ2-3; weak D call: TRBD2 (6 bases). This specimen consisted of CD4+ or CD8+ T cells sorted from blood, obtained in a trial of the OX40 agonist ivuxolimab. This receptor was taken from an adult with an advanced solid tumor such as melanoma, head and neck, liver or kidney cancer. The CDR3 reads CASSMSWGGTDTQYF. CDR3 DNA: TGTGCCAGTAGTATGAGCTGGGGGGGCACAGATACGCAGTATTTT.